The 11 T cell receptor beta chains below all came from one sample that was sequenced in a study of cytomegalovirus exposure and HLA in healthy donors (TCRdb year 2017). Library construction relied on the immunoSEQ multiplex PCR assay. A mixture of 60 forward primers for TCR Vbeta segments and 13 reverse primers for TCR Jbeta segments was used in the multiplex PCR. Sourced from immuneACCESS, this table was stored by TCRdb with only in-frame sequences that have V and J called. A share of the clones is absent; for the studies checked, an unresolved V gene accounts for under half, and the remainder has no known explanation. The sample table contains some 200,000 clones; only one count was recorded for approximately 80% of them. The ten largest clones capture 1.5% to 2% of the sample. Sequences were obtained from PBMCs. The receptors here all came from a man in his fifties or sixties in good health and CMV-seronegative.

The CDR3 bases are TGTGCCAGCAGCTTATGGTCTGAGATTAGTGGAAAACTGTTTTTT. Translation gives CASSLWSEISGKLFF. The chain uses TRBV11-2 and TRBJ1-4; D ambiguous. The CDR3 spans 15 residues. In germline, CDR1 is SGHAT, CDR2 FQNNGV. V dropped 2 bases and J dropped 10 bases, with 17 bases sitting between them.

The chain's CDR3 is CARDRVGSYEQYF. CDR3 sequence (DNA): TGTGCCCGCGACCGGGTCGGATCCTACGAGCAGTACTTC. V usage is TRBV2 and J usage is TRBJ2-7; no clear D. The CDR3 runs to 13 residues. V was trimmed by 11 bases and J by 1 base, leaving 15 bases between them. From germline, CDR1 is SNHLY and CDR2 FYNNEI.

This clone was picked up one time. V gene TRBV11-2 combines with J gene TRBJ2-2, with a weak D call TRBD1 (6 bases). From germline, CDR1 is SGHAT and CDR2 FQNNGV. This CDR3 has 14 residues. Trimming removed 7 bases from V and 9 bases from J, with 18 bases in between. The CDR3 coding sequence is TGTGCCAGCACCGTCTCCACAGGGTGGTGGGAGCTGTTTTTT. Protein: CASTVSTGWWELFF.

The CDR3 DNA follows: TGTGCCAGCAGCTTCAGGGAACAGGGGGGACAAGAGACCCAGTACTTC. This sequence encodes CASSFREQGGQETQYF. The rearrangement uses TRBV7-2 and TRBJ2-5, with TRBD1 matching over 8 bases. Germline CDR1 is SGHTA and CDR2 is FQGNSA. The CDR3 loop spans 16 amino acids. The trim removed 3 bases at V and 2 bases at J, leaving 8 bases unmatched. Filled out from reference TRBV7-2 and TRBJ2-5, the complete variable domain reads GAGVSQSPSNKVTEKGKDVELRCDPISGHTALYWYRQSLGQGLEFLIYFQGNSAPDKSGLPSDRFSAERTGGSVSTLTIQRTQQEDSAVYLCASSFREQGGQETQYFGPGTRLLVL.

A single count supports this clone. A junction end diverges from the germline sequence, so it may reflect a read error. The chain employs TRBV7-9 and TRBJ1-1, with D possibly TRBD1 on 6 matching bases. This CDR3 contains 13 residues. The germline CDR1 and CDR2 sequences are SEHNR and FQNEAQ (reference sequence). CDR3: CSSSLEIRGKAFF. CDR3 coding DNA: TGTTCCAGCAGCTTAGAGATAAGGGGGAAAGCTTTCTTT.

The chain carries TRBV19 and TRBJ1-2; possible D gene TRBD1, 5 bases. CDR3 length: 14 residues. V lost 4 bases, J lost 0 bases, and 9 bases lay in between. Germline assignment: CDR1 LNHDA and CDR2 SQIVND (reference sequence). The CDR3 here is CASSTRTTNYGYTF. CDR3 DNA sequence: TGTGCCAGTAGTACGAGGACAACTAACTATGGCTACACCTTC.

The J gene is TRBJ2-3, the V gene TRBV7-7; 8 nucleotides match TRBD2. V shed 5 bases and J 0 bases; nucleotides not matched to a gene: 16. Germline CDR1 reads SSHAT; CDR2 reads FNYEAQ (reference sequence). The CDR3 consists of 19 residues. CDR3 protein: CASSPGVSGILTSTDTQYF. The DNA for the CDR3 is TGTGCCAGCAGCCCAGGGGTTAGCGGGATTCTCACTAGCACAGATACGCAGTATTTT.

The chain recombines TRBV5-1 with TRBJ2-7, with 7 bases aligning to TRBD2. CDR3 length: 14 amino acids. V shed 2 bases and J 3 bases; nucleotides not matched to a gene: 5. The germline V gene encodes CDR1 SGHRS and CDR2 YFSETQ. The DNA for the CDR3 is TGCGCCAGCAGCTTAAACGCGGGGGACTACGAGCAGTACTTC. Residues: CASSLNAGDYEQYF.

This clone occurred once. V usage is TRBV5-4 and J usage is TRBJ2-2, with D possibly TRBD1 on 6 matching bases. V was cut by 5 bases and J by 3 bases, with 17 bases left in between. This CDR3 region has 16 residues. Looked up from germline, CDR1 is SGHNT and CDR2 is YYREEE (reference sequence). CDR3: CASRSAVQGDTGELFF. The DNA for the CDR3 is TGTGCCAGCAGATCCGCTGTACAGGGTGACACCGGGGAGCTGTTTTTT. Together with reference TRBV5-4 and TRBJ2-2, the CDR3 gives the full variable domain: ETGVTQSPTHLIKTRGQQVTLRCSSQSGHNTVSWYQQALGQGPQFIFQYYREEENGRGNFPPRFSGLQFPNYSSELNVNALELDDSALYLCASRSAVQGDTGELFFGEGSRLTVL.

The sample holds a few counts of this clone. This chain joins TRBV4-2 and TRBJ2-2; 7 nucleotides line up with TRBD2. This CDR3 has 17 amino acids. Per germline, CDR1 LGHNA and CDR2 YNFKEQ. Trimming removed 0 bases from V and 2 bases from J; junction bases left unmatched: 6. The CDR3 loop reads CASSQEFLAANTGELFF. The CDR3, as DNA: TGTGCCAGCAGCCAAGAATTCCTAGCGGCAAACACCGGGGAGCTGTTTTTT.

V is TRBV5-1 and J is TRBJ1-1; D gene unclear. Between the trimmed V and J ends, which lost 4 bases and 8 bases, there was a span of 12 bases. CDR3 length: 12 residues. Per germline, CDR1 SGHRS and CDR2 YFSETQ. CDR3 in DNA: TGCGCCAGCAGCGCCCCCCAGGCCGAAGCTTTCTTT. It specifies CASSAPQAEAFF.